This T cell receptor beta chain was recovered during a study of cytomegalovirus exposure and HLA in healthy donors. About the study: The use of the same platform for the 100 to 150 validation repertoires and the 650 to 850 first-cohort repertoires was reported by a later analysis. General study results and limits: 150 to 200 TCR beta chains were listed as cytomegalovirus-associated. In vitro assays verified that a few CMV-associated chains recognized CMV antigens specifically.

Concerning this clone itself: Its antigen is unidentified.

Using immunoSEQ multiplex PCR, the repertoire was profiled, and TCRdb retains in-frame clones only, with some absent. The sample includes about 200,000 clones, roughly 82% of them seen just once. The CDR3 is 16 residues long. Germline assignment: CDR1 SGHRS and CDR2 YFSETQ. V shed 4 bases and J 0 bases; nucleotides not matched to a gene: 7. This rearrangement joins TRBV5-1 to TRBJ1-1, with 9 nucleotides matching TRBD1. Sequencing was done on a sample of PBMCs. The TCR was taken from a woman in her thirties in good health and CMV-seropositive. CDR3 protein: CASSPGTGIMNTEAFF. The CDR3 DNA is TGCGCCAGCAGCCCCGGGACAGGGATAATGAACACTGAAGCTTTCTTT.